A single sample gave rise to the 5 T cell receptor beta chains below, sequenced in a study of vaccination effects on CD4 cells after COVID-19. Following culture for 9 to 11 days, CD4+ T cells were isolated. TCRdb's copy holds only in-frame clones and misses some; the assay was immunoSEQ multiplex PCR. Of 45,000 to 60,000 clones listed, 65% to 80% are singletons. For these TCRs, the target antigens are not known. The specimen was CD4+ T cells from PBMCs cultured without peptide, collected before COVID-19 vaccination. These TCRs come from a human donor who received a COVID-19 vaccine.

The CDR3 sequence is CASSTAGQANYGYTF. The CDR3, as DNA: TGTGCCAGCAGCACCGCGGGACAGGCGAACTATGGCTACACCTTC. The V gene is TRBV7-2, the J gene TRBJ1-2; TRBD1 matches at 8 bases. The CDR3 is 15 amino acids. The germline gives CDR1 SGHTA, CDR2 FQGNSA. V lost 5 bases to trimming and J lost 2 bases; unmatched junction nucleotides: 7.

This sequence joins TRBV19 and TRBJ2-5; 9 bases are a match to TRBD1. CDR1 and CDR2 from the germline V gene are LNHDA and SQIVND (reference sequence). This CDR3 has 14 residues. After removal of 5 bases from V and 3 bases from J, the junction contained 4 bases not matched to a gene. CDR3 residues: CASSPGQGKETQYF. For the CDR3, the DNA is TGTGCCAGTAGTCCGGGACAGGGAAAAGAGACCCAGTACTTC.

The chain is built from TRBV3-1 (or the pseudogene TRBV3-2) and TRBJ1-3; D ambiguous. V lost 0 bases and J 4 bases, leaving 4 bases between the germline ends. The CDR3 is 13 residues long. CDR1 is LGHDT and CDR2 is YNNKEL in the germline V gene (reference sequence). DNA of the CDR3: TGTGCCAGCAGCCAAGAACGGGGAAACACCATATATTTT. Its protein product is CASSQERGNTIYF.

The J gene is TRBJ1-6, the V gene TRBV28; no definite D call. This CDR3 spans 14 amino acids. From germline, CDR1 is MDHEN and CDR2 SYDVKM. The V and J ends lost 5 bases and 9 bases respectively, with 14 bases between them. CDR3 nucleotides: TGTGCCAGCAGTCCACCGGTGGACGGTTCACCCCTCCACTTT. This translates into CASSPPVDGSPLHF.

The rearrangement uses TRBV6-4 and TRBJ1-2; tentative D call: TRBD1 (5 bases). V shed 2 bases and J shed 2 bases, with 12 bases lying between them. The germline V gene encodes CDR1 MRHNA and CDR2 SNTAGT. The CDR3 runs to 15 residues. Written as DNA, the CDR3 is TGTGCCAGCAGTGACCACGGGGGGTTAAACTATGGCTACACCTTC. Amino acids: CASSDHGGLNYGYTF.